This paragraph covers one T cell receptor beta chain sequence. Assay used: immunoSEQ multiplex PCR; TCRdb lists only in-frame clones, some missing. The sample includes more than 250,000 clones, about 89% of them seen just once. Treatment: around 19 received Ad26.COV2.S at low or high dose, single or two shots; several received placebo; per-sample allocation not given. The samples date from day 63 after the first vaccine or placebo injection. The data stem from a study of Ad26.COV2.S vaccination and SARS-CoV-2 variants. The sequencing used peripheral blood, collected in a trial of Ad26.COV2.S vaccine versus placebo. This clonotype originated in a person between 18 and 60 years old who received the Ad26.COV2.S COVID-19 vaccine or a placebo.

The CDR3 here is CASSADRAVMNTEAFF. CDR3 bases: TGTGCCAGCAGTGCGGACAGGGCGGTAATGAACACTGAAGCTTTCTTT. This chain joins TRBV2 and TRBJ1-1; TRBD1 aligns across 8 bases. V lost 4 bases and J lost 0; bases outside the gene matches: 7. The CDR3 is 16 residues long. Germline values: CDR1 SNHLY, CDR2 FYNNEI. Together with reference TRBV2 and TRBJ1-1, the CDR3 gives the full variable domain: EPEVTQTPSHQVTQMGQEVILRCVPISNHLYFYWYRQILGQKVEFLVSFYNNEISEKSEIFDDQFSVERPDGSNFTLKIRSTKLEDSAMYFCASSADRAVMNTEAFFGQGTRLTVV.